This entry describes one TCR beta chain. Its antigen is as yet unknown. One end of the junction does not line up with germline, which may come from a read error. Other DNA sequences of this sample code for an identical CDR3. TCRdb keeps only in-frame clones here, not all; method: immunoSEQ multiplex PCR. Of thousands of clones listed, around 80% are singletons. CDR3 length: 15 residues. From germline, CDR1 is MGHDK and CDR2 SYGVNS. The data were obtained in a study of immune evolution from preneoplasia to lung adenocarcinoma. Study-level findings and limits: Later-stage lesions appeared to have more T cells, more diversity, less clonality. Top clone frequencies peaked in normal lung, apparently declining through invasive adenocarcinoma.

Patient tissue came from resections in Japan or China, 2014–2017. The sequence came from a person between 50 and 60 years old with lung adenocarcinoma. J is TRBJ2-1 and V is TRBV25-1; D might be TRBD2 (6 bases). Sequenced sample: FFPE invasive lung adenocarcinoma tissue. CDR3: CASSGRDSVENEQFF. In DNA form, the CDR3 reads TGTGCCAGCAGTGGCCGGGACTCCGTCGAGAATGAGCAATTCTTC.